The 27 T cell receptor beta chains below come from one sample, sequenced in a study of T cells expressing NK-cell markers. TCRdb reprocessed the 5' RACE reads, keeping one entry per CDR3 protein, no DNA. In all, the sample yields about 430,000 distinct CDR3 sequences. The sequenced sample consisted of blood T cells: a sorted CD56 or NKG2C T cell subset, CD4+ or CD8+ T cells, or bulk PBMC T cells (not recorded which). Source of these receptors: a woman aged 45-59 years in good health.

The chain joins TRBV11-3 to TRBJ2-1. The germline V gene encodes CDR1 SGHNT and CDR2 YENEEA. The CDR3 consists of 12 residues. CDR3 region: CASSLGKDEQFF.

The gene calls are TRBV27 and TRBJ2-1; TCRdb gives TRBD2 as the D gene, but with no DNA this cannot be confirmed. Germline lookup yields CDR1 MNHEY and CDR2 SMNVEV (reference sequence). CDR3 length equals 20 residues. CDR3 residues: CASSLRLAGDPTSSYNEQFF.

The chain couples TRBV24-1 to TRBJ2-1; TCRdb outputs TRBD2, but without DNA this stays unchecked. CDR1 is KGHDR, CDR2 SFDVKD, per germline. The CDR3 loop spans 18 amino acids. CDR3 region: CATSDRGLAGASYNEQFF.

V gene TRBV5-1 combines with J gene TRBJ1-1; TCRdb selects TRBD1, and the lack of DNA leaves this call unchecked. The CDR3 extends over 15 amino acids. The germline CDR1 and CDR2 sequences are SGHRS and YFSETQ. The chain's CDR3 is CASSSGTGANTEAFF.

This sequence joins TRBV29-1 and TRBJ1-3. Germline CDR1 reads SQVTM; CDR2 reads ANQGSEA. The CDR3 is 13 amino acids. CDR3 protein: CSVEFGRGNTIYF.

J is TRBJ2-1 and V is TRBV3-1. This CDR3 spans 15 amino acids. Germline CDR1 and CDR2: LGHDT and YNNKEL (reference sequence). CDR3 sequence: CASSQGRIFNNEQFF.

The chain joins TRBV7-9 to TRBJ2-1; the TRBD1 assignment by TCRdb is unverifiable without DNA. Germline CDR1 SEHNR, CDR2 FQNEAQ (reference sequence). The CDR3 runs to 14 residues. This chain's CDR3 is CASRSGTGAGEQFF.

The J gene is TRBJ2-7, the V gene TRBV20-1; TCRdb's D gene call, TRBD2, goes unchecked for lack of DNA. The CDR3 spans 16 residues. Germline V CDR1 and CDR2: DFQATT, SNEGSKA (reference sequence). CDR3 sequence reads: CSARALASGRYLEQYF.

CDR3 sequence reads: CASSQVGVKLFF. The chain couples TRBV4-2 to TRBJ1-4; TCRdb reports TRBD1, a call that lacks DNA to check it against. CDR3 length equals 12 residues. Germline loops: CDR1 LGHNA, CDR2 YNFKEQ.

CDR3 sequence: CSVRTGMNAGELFF. The gene calls are TRBV29-1 and TRBJ2-2; the TCRdb call, TRBD1, lacks DNA for checking. The CDR3 loop spans 14 amino acids. The germline CDR1 and CDR2 sequences are SQVTM and ANQGSEA.

This rearrangement joins TRBV29-1 to TRBJ1-2; the D call of TRBD1 rests on TCRdb alone, since no DNA is present to check it. The CDR3 sequence is 14 residues long. In germline, CDR1 is SQVTM, CDR2 ANQGSEA. Here the CDR3 reads CSVLVSGDNYGYTF.

The gene calls are TRBV10-3 and TRBJ1-2. This CDR3 has 14 amino acids. Germline CDR1 ENHRY, CDR2 SYGVKD. The CDR3 reads CAISDGDNYYGYTF.

The chain employs TRBV12-3 or TRBV12-4 and TRBJ2-7; TCRdb outputs TRBD1, but without DNA this stays unchecked. This CDR3 region has 17 residues. The CDR3: CASSLKVGTKITYEQYF.

The rearrangement links TRBV20-1 to TRBJ2-7; as DNA is missing, the TRBD2 call by TCRdb cannot be tested. Germline CDR1 reads DFQATT; CDR2 reads SNEGSKA (reference sequence). The CDR3 totals 15 residues. CDR3 amino acids: CSARDAGTRNYEQYF.

The chain is built from TRBV9 and TRBJ2-7; lacking DNA, the TRBD2 call made by TCRdb goes unchecked. The V gene's germline CDR1 is SGDLS and CDR2 YYNGEE. The length of the CDR3 is 13 residues. CDR3 sequence reads: CASSVSPEDEQYF.

The chain recombines TRBV12-3 or TRBV12-4 with TRBJ1-3; lacking DNA, the TRBD1 call made by TCRdb goes unchecked. The CDR3 runs 14 residues. The CDR3 spells CASSNTARGNTIYF.

V and J are TRBV7-9 and TRBJ2-2; TCRdb's D call of TRBD2 is untestable without DNA. Germline V gene data show CDR1 as SEHNR and CDR2 as FQNEAQ (reference sequence). CDR3 length: 16 residues. This CDR3 is CAIRTSGGTNTGELFF.

V usage is TRBV2 and J usage is TRBJ2-1; TCRdb lists TRBD1, though no DNA is available to test this call. The length of the CDR3 is 16 residues. Germline V gene sequence: CDR1 SNHLY, CDR2 FYNNEI. The CDR3 loop is CASRGSKGAIFNEQFF.

The V gene is TRBV12-3 or TRBV12-4, the J gene TRBJ2-5. The CDR3 has 14 residues. Here the CDR3 reads CASSLVGLSETQYF.

The gene calls are TRBV20-1 and TRBJ1-1; the D call of TRBD1 rests on TCRdb alone, since no DNA is present to check it. The CDR3 has 15 residues. The germline V gene has CDR1 DFQATT and CDR2 SNEGSKA (reference sequence). The CDR3 sequence is CSARATGGMNTEAFF.

This sequence joins TRBV29-1 and TRBJ2-1; lacking DNA, the TRBD2 call made by TCRdb goes unchecked. This CDR3 comprises 11 residues. Germline CDR1 is SQVTM and CDR2 is ANQGSEA. The CDR3 loop is CSVRLAHEQFF.

The chain carries TRBV11-1 and TRBJ1-5. This CDR3 region has 13 residues. Germline lookup yields CDR1 SGHAT and CDR2 FQDESV (reference sequence). The CDR3: CASSLEESRPQHF.

This chain uses TRBV24-1 with TRBJ2-2. The germline V gene has CDR1 KGHDR and CDR2 SFDVKD. This CDR3 spans 13 amino acids. CDR3 amino acids: CATSDYLLGELFF.

The V call is TRBV7-3, the J call TRBJ2-3. CDR1 and CDR2 (germline): SGHTA, FQGTGA. The CDR3 is 15 amino acids. This CDR3 reads CASSPLGASTDTQYF.

The CDR3 is CASSIDRSYEQYF. The chain employs TRBV27 and TRBJ2-7. This CDR3 region has 13 residues. Germline V gene data show CDR1 as MNHEY and CDR2 as SMNVEV (reference sequence).

The rearrangement joins TRBV5-1 to TRBJ2-2; absent DNA, TCRdb's TRBD2 call cannot be checked. CDR3 length: 18 residues. The germline V gene has CDR1 SGHRS and CDR2 YFSETQ. The CDR3 loop reads CASSPRGASSGSPGELFF.

This chain joins TRBV7-6 and TRBJ2-5; TCRdb selects TRBD1, and the lack of DNA leaves this call unchecked. The V gene's germline CDR1 is SGHVS and CDR2 FNYEAQ. There are 15 residues in the CDR3. The CDR3 region is CASSLAGTESETQYF.